This T cell receptor (beta chain) was captured by sequencing in a study of blood T cell repertoires in COVID-19. Study background: Sample material is recorded as cDNA or gDNA derived from T cells, B-cell-depleted T cells, or PBMCs.

Looked up from germline, CDR1 is MNHEY and CDR2 is SVGAGI. The J segment lost 3 bases and the V segment lost 7 bases, leaving 10 bases of the junction unmatched. This CDR3 comprises 15 residues. Authors' data handling: Quantification of nucleated cells was approximated via reference gene primer amplification. TCRdb's table, derived via immunoSEQ multiplex PCR, lists solely in-frame clones and lacks some. V and J calls and clone size are as listed in that table; D and trimming were resolved from the DNA. The table records approximately 45,000 clones, 80% to 90% of them present only once. The gene calls are TRBV6-5 and TRBJ2-7; 9 bases are shared with TRBD1. The sequence came from a woman aged 80 or over with acute or convalescent COVID-19. Sequenced input: peripheral blood. CDR3 coding DNA: TGTGCCAGCAAGGATGGACGGGGACAGGGCTACGAGCAGTACTTC. Translation gives CASKDGRGQGYEQYF.